These 22 T cell receptor beta chains share one sample of origin, sequenced in a study of T-cell memory formation after mild COVID-19. MiXCR, run by TCRdb on the 5' RACE reads, gives a single entry per CDR3 protein. The sample lists 300,000 to 350,000 distinct CDR3 sequences, roughly 21% occurring once. Sample: PBMCs or a T cell subset sorted from them (not recorded which). Receptors originate from a man between 18 and 35 years old who had mild COVID-19 (a few samples of this study predate the infection). Cell type and time point are not known.

The gene calls are TRBV30 and TRBJ2-7; D may be TRBD1 (5 bases). This CDR3 has 14 amino acids. In germline, CDR1 is GTSNPN, CDR2 SVGIG (reference sequence). Trimming stripped 0 bases from V and 1 base from J, with 10 bases between. The CDR3 DNA is TGTGCCTGGAGTGTACGGCAGGGATCCTACGAGCAGTACTTC. As protein: CAWSVRQGSYEQYF.

The genes are TRBV6-4 and TRBJ2-7; TRBD1 or TRBD2 may be the D gene (5 bases each). The V end lost 0 bases, the J end lost 0 bases, and 15 bases lay between the germline ends. Germline assignment: CDR1 MRHNA and CDR2 SNTAGT. The CDR3 contains 17 residues. The CDR3 protein is CASSDSGDLGSSYEQYV. Here the CDR3 DNA reads TGTGCCAGCAGTGACTCAGGGGACCTCGGAAGCTCCTACGAGCAGTACGTC.

J is TRBJ1-1 and V is TRBV2; 7 bases line up with TRBD1. J was trimmed by 0 bases and V by 8 bases; bases with no gene match: 9. The CDR3 runs 15 residues. CDR1 and CDR2 (germline): SNHLY, FYNNEI. CDR3 sequence (DNA): TGTGCCAGCCTCCGGGACAGCGAAATGAACACTGAAGCTTTCTTT. It specifies CASLRDSEMNTEAFF.

This clonotype has only a few counts. CDR3 loop: CASSYSQGPGEQYV. CDR3 bases: TGTGCCAGCAGTTACTCTCAGGGCCCGGGCGAGCAGTACGTC. V gene TRBV6-6 combines with J gene TRBJ2-7, with D possibly TRBD1 on 5 matching bases. CDR1 and CDR2 from the germline V gene are MNHNY and SVGAGI (reference sequence). This CDR3 has 14 amino acids. The V end was cut by 0 bases, the J end by 6 bases, with 12 bases between.

CDR3 amino acids: CASSRGTGVRHYGYTF. In DNA form, the CDR3 reads TGTGCCAGCAGCCGCGGGACAGGGGTCCGGCACTATGGCTACACCTTC. The chain couples TRBV3-1 to TRBJ1-2; TRBD1 matches 10 bases. Looked up from germline, CDR1 is LGHDT and CDR2 is YNNKEL (reference sequence). The length of the CDR3 is 16 residues. J lost 3 bases, V lost 4 bases, and 8 bases had no gene match.

The chain joins TRBV12-3 or TRBV12-4 to TRBJ2-5; D possibly corresponds to TRBD1 (5 bases). Trimming pared 1 base from V and 7 bases from J, leaving 10 bases between. The CDR3 is 13 residues long. The CDR3, as DNA: TGTGCCAGCAGTTTAGAGGGGCCTGGGACCCAGTACTTC. This codes for CASSLEGPGTQYF.

This clonotype turned up a few times. J is TRBJ1-1 and V is TRBV6-5; no clear D gene. The CDR3 runs to 14 residues. Trimming removed 0 bases from V and 6 bases from J, with 11 bases in between. Germline values: CDR1 MNHEY, CDR2 SVGAGI. The CDR3 spells CASSYSPGRAEAFF. Written as DNA, the CDR3 is TGTGCCAGCAGTTACTCTCCGGGTAGGGCTGAAGCTTTCTTT.

This chain links TRBV4-3 with TRBJ1-5; 7 nucleotides match TRBD1. Germline-derived CDR1 and CDR2 are LGHNA and YSLEER. This CDR3 comprises 20 residues. The trim removed 0 bases at V and 1 base at J, leaving 15 bases unmatched. The CDR3 sequence is CASSQEMEGASGVSNQPQHF. CDR3 nucleotides: TGCGCCAGCAGCCAAGAAATGGAGGGGGCGAGTGGCGTGAGCAATCAGCCCCAGCATTTT.

V usage is TRBV6-5 and J usage is TRBJ1-1; D is undetermined. The CDR3 length is 14 residues. Germline values: CDR1 MNHEY, CDR2 SVGAGI. Trimming shortened V by 4 bases and J by 5 bases, and 14 bases separated the two germline ends. CDR3 sequence: CASSLINRWTEAFF. The CDR3 DNA reads TGTGCCAGCAGTTTGATTAATAGGTGGACTGAAGCTTTCTTT.

The V and J genes are TRBV7-9 and TRBJ2-7; TRBD1 matches 12 bases. The CDR3 runs to 15 residues. CDR1 is SEHNR and CDR2 is FQNEAQ in the germline V gene (reference sequence). V was pared by 6 bases and J by 5 bases, with 8 bases of the junction left unmatched. The DNA of the CDR3 is TGTGCCAGCAGATCCCCGGGACAGGGGGCCCACGAGCAGTACTTC. Its protein product is CASRSPGQGAHEQYF.

The rearrangement uses TRBV7-2 and TRBJ2-4; either TRBD1 or TRBD2 may supply D (5 bases each). V lost 2 bases, J lost 7 bases, and 24 bases lay in between. Germline CDR1 and CDR2: SGHTA and FQGNSA. This CDR3 has 18 residues. The CDR3 is CASSLRGDPSPRGNIQYF. The CDR3 region has the DNA TGTGCCAGCAGCTTACGGGGCGACCCCTCCCCTCGAGGGAACATTCAGTACTTC.

This clonotype was found many times. The chain couples TRBV7-9 to TRBJ2-2, with 10 bases matching TRBD1. The V segment lost 5 bases and the J segment 4 bases; nucleotides outside the gene matches: 4. CDR1 is SEHNR and CDR2 is FQNEAQ in the germline V gene (reference sequence). The CDR3 loop spans 15 amino acids. In DNA, the CDR3 is TGTGCCAGCAGCCGTGGGACAGGGGTCACCGGGGAGCTGTTTTTT. It yields the protein CASSRGTGVTGELFF.

The chain has TRBV6-5 and TRBJ2-2, with a tentative D call TRBD1 (5 bases). The CDR3 sequence is 15 residues long. Germline CDR1 and CDR2: MNHEY and SVGAGI. Trimming removed 3 bases at V and 5 bases at J, with 13 bases between. The CDR3 protein is CASSYARADTGELFF. The CDR3 nucleotides are TGTGCCAGCAGTTATGCCAGGGCGGATACCGGGGAGCTGTTTTTT.

The chain couples TRBV5-1 to TRBJ2-5; maybe TRBD1 (5 bases). There are 14 residues in the CDR3. Between the trimmed V and J ends, which lost 0 bases and 1 base, there was a span of 7 bases. Germline CDR1 SGHRS, CDR2 YFSETQ. The chain's CDR3 is CASSLEGIQETQYF. CDR3 in DNA: TGCGCCAGCAGCTTGGAGGGGATCCAAGAGACCCAGTACTTC. Filled out from reference TRBV5-1 and TRBJ2-5, the complete variable domain reads KAGVTQTPRYLIKTRGQQVTLSCSPISGHRSVSWYQQTPGQGLQFLFEYFSETQRNKGNFPGRFSGRQFSNSRSEMNVSTLELGDSALYLCASSLEGIQETQYFGPGTRLLVL.

This sequence joins TRBV11-2 and TRBJ1-1; D is uncertain. The CDR3 extends over 15 amino acids. Trimming stripped 0 bases from V and 0 bases from J, with 8 bases between. Per germline, CDR1 SGHAT and CDR2 FQNNGV. The chain's CDR3 is CASSLDPVVNTEAFF. The CDR3, as DNA: TGTGCCAGCAGCTTAGACCCTGTGGTGAACACTGAAGCTTTCTTT.

This clonotype was counted between two and nine times. V and J are TRBV6-5 and TRBJ2-5, with 12 bases identical to TRBD1. The CDR3 length is 18 residues. V shed 6 bases and J 4 bases; nucleotides not matched to a gene: 15. Germline values: CDR1 MNHEY, CDR2 SVGAGI. CDR3 sequence (DNA): TGTGCCAGCAGCGGATGGCGTGGGGGACAGGGGGCTGGAGAGACCCAGTACTTC. This translates into CASSGWRGGQGAGETQYF.

The sample holds a few counts of this clonotype. J is TRBJ2-1 and V is TRBV5-1; 10 positions match TRBD2. Germline V gene data show CDR1 as SGHRS and CDR2 as YFSETQ. The CDR3 contains 16 residues. V dropped 1 base and J dropped 5; count of bases not matched to a gene: 6. The CDR3, as DNA: TGCGCCAGCAGCTTGACTAGCGGGGAGGGGGACAATGAGCAGTTCTTC. Protein product: CASSLTSGEGDNEQFF.

The J gene is TRBJ2-3, the V gene TRBV10-3; 9 positions match TRBD1. The CDR3 consists of 13 residues. CDR1 and CDR2 (germline): ENHRY, SYGVKD. V shed 8 bases, J shed 7 bases, and the junction held 7 bases outside the gene matches. CDR3 nucleotides: TGTGCCATCGGGCCGGGACAGGGATATACGCAGTATTTT. Translating gives CAIGPGQGYTQYF.

This clonotype showed up just a few times. The V call is TRBV5-1, the J call TRBJ2-1; 14 bases are a match to TRBD2. The CDR3 has 17 residues. Losses at the gene ends were 5 bases for V and 7 bases for J; bases not matched to a gene: 11. Per the germline V gene, CDR1 is SGHRS and CDR2 is YFSETQ. Here the CDR3 reads CASSRMTSGGAGNEQFF. In DNA form, the CDR3 reads TGCGCCAGCAGTCGTATGACTAGCGGGGGGGCCGGGAATGAGCAGTTCTTC.

This clonotype was recorded at least ten times. The J gene is TRBJ2-3, the V gene TRBV7-2; tentatively, D is TRBD1 or TRBD2 (5 bases each). Trimming took 1 base from V and 5 from J, leaving 13 bases between them. The CDR3 has 15 amino acids. Looked up from germline, CDR1 is SGHTA and CDR2 is FQGNSA. CDR3 DNA: TGTGCCAGCAGCTTAGGGGGCGGGTCCCAAGATACGCAGTATTTT. This translates into CASSLGGGSQDTQYF.

The gene calls are TRBV4-1 and TRBJ1-4; weak D call: TRBD1 (5 bases). The CDR3 is 14 amino acids. V was clipped by 8 bases and J by 7 bases, with 17 bases between them. Germline values: CDR1 MGHRA, CDR2 YSYEKL. The CDR3, as DNA: TGCGCCAGCGCGGGAGGGGAGGCTGGTGAAAAACTGTTTTTT. Protein product: CASAGGEAGEKLFF.

J is TRBJ1-2 and V is TRBV3-1, with 10 bases aligning to TRBD1. Germline CDR1 reads LGHDT; CDR2 reads YNNKEL (reference sequence). V shed 8 bases and J 4 bases; nucleotides not matched to a gene: 13. The CDR3 sequence is 16 residues long. The CDR3 nucleotides read TGTGCCAGCGGCATACAGGGCGGGACAGGGGCCTATGGCTACACCTTC. Protein product: CASGIQGGTGAYGYTF.